This T cell receptor beta chain is drawn from a study of T cells in Graves' hyperthyroidism and ophthalmopathy. Germline CDR1 MNHEY, CDR2 SVGEGT. With V trimmed by 6 bases and J by 7 bases, 3 bases remained unmatched. The CDR3 is made up of 13 amino acids. Authors of the study amplified TCR beta CDR3 regions from RNA transcripts. RT-PCR in the first round (using the HTBI primer set) targeted the TCR CDR3. TCRdb re-called the multiplex PCR reads through MiXCR, storing one row per CDR3 protein. This sample has 310,000 or so distinct CDR3 sequences, with over 15% found just once. This clonotype was obtained from a woman in her fifties or sixties with Graves' ophthalmopathy. This chain joins TRBV6-2 or TRBV6-3 and TRBJ2-2, with TRBD2 matching over 9 bases. What was sequenced was blood. The CDR3 DNA sequence: TGTGCCAGCAGGCAGACTAGCGGCGGGGAGCTGTTTTTT. This codes for CASRQTSGGELFF.